The 8 T cell receptor beta chains reported below all come from one sample, sequenced in a study of PD-1 blockade in classical Hodgkin lymphoma (TCRdb year 2020). The library came from the immunoSEQ multiplex PCR assay. TCRdb carries this immuneACCESS record with in-frame sequences only. Its versions omit some clonotypes, under half of them owing to an unresolved V gene in the studies checked, with the rest unexplained. The sample records about 53,000 clones, 81% of which are singletons. 16% of the sample belongs to the ten largest clones. The time point label here, explained by the study, means: cycle 1 day 1 (C1D1), immediately before nivolumab initiation. All trial patients had relapsed after autologous stem cell transplantation, with cohorts A, B and C differing in prior brentuximab vedotin exposure. The sequencing used peripheral blood mononuclear cells (PBMCs), collected at baseline. These receptors all come from a human donor with classical Hodgkin lymphoma.

This clone has just a few counts. This chain connects TRBV7-2 to TRBJ1-2, with 9 bases identical to TRBD1. Germline CDR1 SGHTA, CDR2 FQGNSA. The CDR3 sequence is 13 residues long. Germline trimming cut 5 bases from V and 4 bases from J; bases unmatched to any gene: 2. The CDR3 nucleotides are TGTGCCAGCAGCAGGGGACAGGGCTATGGCTACACCTTC. This gives the protein CASSRGQGYGYTF.

The chain is built from TRBV4-3 and TRBJ2-1, with 7 bases aligning to TRBD2. There are 14 residues in the CDR3. Germline assignment: CDR1 LGHNA and CDR2 YSLEER. V lost 4 bases to trimming and J lost 5 bases; unmatched junction nucleotides: 5. The CDR3 nucleotides read TGCGCCAGCAGCCGGCGGGAGCAAAACAATGAGCAGTTCTTC. This encodes CASSRREQNNEQFF.

The V and J genes are TRBV11-3 and TRBJ1-1, with TRBD1 identical over 7 bases. The germline V gene encodes CDR1 SGHNT and CDR2 YENEEA. The CDR3 sequence is 14 residues long. V shed 5 bases and J 3 bases; nucleotides not matched to a gene: 6. The CDR3 is CASSLWTGDTEAFF. The CDR3 nucleotides are TGTGCCAGCAGCCTTTGGACAGGCGACACTGAAGCTTTCTTT.

The chain combines TRBV15 with TRBJ2-3; TRBD2 might be the D (6 bases). The CDR3 sequence is 14 residues long. Trimming removed 6 bases at V and 2 bases at J, with 12 bases between. The germline V gene encodes CDR1 LNHNV and CDR2 YYDKDF (reference sequence). The CDR3 loop is CATRKGEATDTQYF. DNA of the CDR3: TGTGCCACCAGGAAAGGGGAGGCCACAGATACGCAGTATTTT.

This sequence joins TRBV29-1 and TRBJ2-3; D not resolved. Trimming cost V 4 bases and J 0 bases, with 11 bases left between them. The CDR3 totals 14 residues. In germline, CDR1 is SQVTM, CDR2 ANQGSEA. CDR3 in DNA: TGCAGCGTTGTTCTGACCCCTAGCACAGATACGCAGTATTTT. Residues: CSVVLTPSTDTQYF.

This clone was seen a handful of times. CDR3 amino acids: CASSSLSETGELFF. DNA of the CDR3: TGTGCCAGCAGCAGCCTGAGCGAAACCGGGGAGCTGTTTTTT. The gene calls are TRBV7-9 and TRBJ2-2; no firm D call. The length of the CDR3 is 14 residues. V was cut by 5 bases and J by 5 bases, with 12 bases left in between. From germline, CDR1 is SEHNR and CDR2 FQNEAQ (reference sequence).

The chain carries TRBV9 and TRBJ1-1; D remains ambiguous. The CDR3 consists of 14 residues. V shed 0 bases and J shed 9 bases, with 15 bases lying between them. The germline V gene has CDR1 SGDLS and CDR2 YYNGEE. The CDR3 loop reads CASSVESATAQAFF. CDR3 bases: TGTGCCAGCAGCGTAGAGTCGGCAACTGCGCAAGCTTTCTTT.

The chain joins TRBV7-8 to TRBJ1-5; possibly TRBD1 for D (6 bases). Per germline, CDR1 SGHVS and CDR2 FQNEAQ. The V end was cut by 1 base, the J end by 0 bases, with 13 bases between. This CDR3 comprises 17 residues. This chain's CDR3 is CASSLVSGGHSNQPQHF. The DNA for the CDR3 is TGTGCCAGCAGCTTAGTTTCGGGGGGACATAGCAATCAGCCCCAGCATTTT.